The 19 T cell receptor beta chains below were found in one sample sequenced in a study of blood T cell repertoires in COVID-19. Here immunoSEQ multiplex PCR was the method, and the copy in TCRdb shows in-frame clones only, minus some. The profile shows about 180,000 clones, approximately 85% of them singletons. Sequenced input: PBMCs or T cells enriched from blood (not recorded which). The receptors were sampled from a man in his forties who had recovered from COVID-19.

The chain recombines TRBV30 with TRBJ1-2; 9 bases are shared with TRBD1. This CDR3 region has 15 residues. Germline CDR1 is GTSNPN and CDR2 is SVGIG (reference sequence). Losses at the gene ends were 0 bases for V and 8 bases for J; bases not matched to a gene: 10. This CDR3 reads CAWSVRTGGSRGYTF. CDR3 nucleotide sequence: TGTGCCTGGAGTGTACGCACAGGGGGCAGTCGAGGCTACACCTTC.

In this sample, this clone turned up once. CDR3: CASKGGTSNQPQHF. DNA for the CDR3: TGTGCCAGCAAGGGAGGAACTAGCAATCAGCCCCAGCATTTT. The chain couples TRBV2 to TRBJ1-5, with D unclear. The length of the CDR3 is 14 residues. Trimming pared 7 bases from V and 0 bases from J, leaving 10 bases between. The germline gives CDR1 SNHLY, CDR2 FYNNEI.

The CDR3 region has the DNA TGTGCCAGCAGTTTCCGACAGAGCACAGATACGCAGTATTTT. Its translation is CASSFRQSTDTQYF. The J gene is TRBJ2-3, the V gene TRBV27; a weak D match, TRBD1 (5 bases). CDR1 and CDR2 from the germline V gene are MNHEY and SMNVEV (reference sequence). The CDR3 runs to 14 residues. The ends were cut back, 3 bases at V and 0 bases at J, with 7 bases in the middle.

In DNA, the CDR3 is TGTGCCAGCAACTCAGGGGCGTTCGCGAACACCGGGGAGCTGTTTTTT. Amino acid sequence: CASNSGAFANTGELFF. The chain combines TRBV9 with TRBJ2-2; possibly TRBD1 for D (6 bases). The CDR3 length is 16 residues. V was pared by 6 bases and J by 0 bases, with 15 bases between. CDR1 is SGDLS and CDR2 is YYNGEE in the germline V gene.

The chain couples TRBV9 to TRBJ2-1; D not certain. The CDR3 is 13 residues long. V was trimmed by 1 base and J by 5 bases, leaving 7 bases between them. The germline V gene encodes CDR1 SGDLS and CDR2 YYNGEE. This CDR3 reads CASSVLADNEQFF. CDR3 nucleotide sequence: TGTGCCAGCAGCGTATTGGCAGACAATGAGCAGTTCTTC.

This sequence joins TRBV30 and TRBJ1-5, with TRBD1 matching 8 bases. The CDR3 is 13 residues long. Germline CDR1 reads GTSNPN; CDR2 reads SVGIG (reference sequence). V lost 5 bases and J lost 7; bases outside the gene matches: 7. CDR3 sequence (DNA): TGTGCCTGGGGACAGGGTCTAAGGCAGCCCCAGCATTTT. Protein sequence: CAWGQGLRQPQHF.

The chain has TRBV7-2 and TRBJ2-7; 7 bases align to TRBD2. The germline V gene encodes CDR1 SGHTA and CDR2 FQGNSA. The CDR3 spans 15 residues. After removal of 6 bases from V and 1 base from J, the junction contained 9 bases not matched to a gene. CDR3 region: CASSWGGTQSYEQYF. CDR3 sequence (DNA): TGTGCCAGCAGTTGGGGGGGGACGCAATCCTACGAGCAGTACTTC.

The rearrangement uses TRBV9 and TRBJ2-3; TRBD2 aligns across 10 bases. This CDR3 region has 16 residues. Looked up from germline, CDR1 is SGDLS and CDR2 is YYNGEE. With V trimmed by 4 bases and J by 1 base, 6 bases remained unmatched. CDR3 sequence reads: CASSKSGTSGTDTQYF. The CDR3, as DNA: TGTGCCAGCAGCAAATCGGGGACTAGCGGCACAGATACGCAGTATTTT. The variable domain in full, completed from reference TRBV9 and TRBJ2-3, reads DSGVTQTPKHLITATGQRVTLRCSPRSGDLSVYWYQQSLDQGLQFLIQYYNGEERAKGNILERFSAQQFPDLHSELNLSSLELGDSALYFCASSKSGTSGTDTQYFGPGTRLTVL.

J is TRBJ2-5 and V is TRBV2; 8 bases match TRBD1. This CDR3 has 14 residues. Germline lookup yields CDR1 SNHLY and CDR2 FYNNEI. The V gene end was trimmed by 5 bases and the J gene end by 3 bases; junction bases not matched to a gene: 5. Here the CDR3 DNA reads TGTGCCAGCAGTTCAGAGGGACAGGAAGAGACCCAGTACTTC. Its protein product is CASSSEGQEETQYF.

The chain combines TRBV24-1 with TRBJ2-3, with 7 bases identical to TRBD1. With 9 bases clipped from V and 5 bases from J, the junction kept 7 bases outside the gene matches. Germline CDR1 is KGHDR and CDR2 is SFDVKD. This CDR3 region has 13 residues. The DNA of the CDR3 is TGTGCCACCTCCGACAGGGTAATAGATACGCAGTATTTT. Amino acids: CATSDRVIDTQYF.

This clone appeared a single time. The rearrangement uses TRBV7-9 and TRBJ1-1; possible D gene TRBD1, 6 bases. V shed 5 bases and J shed 1 base, with 11 bases lying between them. The CDR3 loop spans 14 amino acids. Germline assignment: CDR1 SEHNR and CDR2 FQNEAQ (reference sequence). CDR3 in DNA: TGTGCCAGCAGCATCGGACAGTCGAACACTGAAGCTTTCTTT. Protein: CASSIGQSNTEAFF.

This clone was seen once. The CDR3 carries no conserved terminal phenylalanine or tryptophan, so it likely arises from a read error. The DNA is left out, because the CDR3 cannot be placed on it with certainty; the CDR3 is given as TCRdb lists it. The V gene is TRBV20-1, the J gene TRBJ2-7; TRBD2, as called in the table, went unchecked against the DNA. The CDR3 is 8 amino acids in total, end residues counted. CDR1 and CDR2 from the germline V gene are DFQATT and SNEGSKA (reference sequence). CDR3 residues: CSAPPSPC.

This clone occurred a few times. This sequence joins TRBV7-3 and TRBJ1-2; D not resolved. Germline CDR1 SGHTA, CDR2 FQGTGA. The CDR3 spans 15 residues. Trimming took off 1 base at V and 10 bases at J, with 19 bases between the two ends. CDR3 DNA sequence: TGTGCCAGCAGCTTAAATCCGGGCGGACTAAGTGCCTACACCTTC. Residues: CASSLNPGGLSAYTF.

The chain links TRBV27 to TRBJ2-7; perhaps TRBD1 as D (6 bases). The CDR3 is 15 amino acids. Germline CDR1 and CDR2: MNHEY and SMNVEV (reference sequence). V dropped 2 bases and J dropped 3 bases, with 14 bases sitting between them. The CDR3 region is CASSLHRAAGYEQYF. The CDR3 DNA sequence: TGTGCCAGCAGTTTACACAGGGCCGCAGGCTACGAGCAGTACTTC.

The genes are TRBV7-9 and TRBJ2-7; 7 bases fit TRBD1. The CDR3 is 15 residues long. V was pared by 5 bases and J by 7 bases, with 14 bases of the junction left unmatched. In germline, CDR1 is SEHNR, CDR2 FQNEAQ (reference sequence). CDR3 amino acids: CASSQRELQGWEQYF. The CDR3 DNA reads as TGTGCCAGCAGCCAGAGGGAATTACAGGGGTGGGAGCAGTACTTC.

The chain employs TRBV30 and TRBJ1-6; D possibly corresponds to TRBD1 (6 bases). The CDR3 loop spans 16 amino acids. V lost 4 bases to trimming and J lost 4 bases, with 17 bases between them. Germline V gives CDR1 GTSNPN, CDR2 SVGIG (reference sequence). The CDR3 DNA reads as TGTGCCTGGAAGATCCATGGGACAACTTATAATTCACCCCTCCACTTT. Its translation: CAWKIHGTTYNSPLHF.

The rearrangement joins TRBV5-5 to TRBJ2-1; D perhaps matches TRBD1 (6 bases). V lost 2 bases to trimming and J lost 7 bases, with 22 bases between them. The CDR3 spans 17 residues. Germline CDR1 SGHKS, CDR2 YYEKEE (reference sequence). The CDR3 spells CASSLRGVLQGKNEQFF. The DNA of the CDR3 is TGTGCCAGCAGCTTACGCGGTGTATTGCAGGGGAAGAATGAGCAGTTCTTC.

The chain combines TRBV5-1 with TRBJ2-5; the match to TRBD2 covers 11 bases. V dropped 4 bases and J dropped 4; count of bases not matched to a gene: 6. CDR3 length: 15 amino acids. Germline V gene sequence: CDR1 SGHRS, CDR2 YFSETQ. The CDR3 nucleotides are TGCGCCAGCAGCCACGAAGGACTAGCGGGAGAGACCCAGTACTTC. Translating gives CASSHEGLAGETQYF.

This chain links TRBV14 with TRBJ1-2; 10 nucleotides match TRBD1. Germline CDR1 SGHDN, CDR2 FVKESK. The CDR3 is 17 residues long. The J segment lost 4 bases and the V segment lost 4 bases, leaving 12 bases of the junction unmatched. The CDR3 reads CASSRVRDRGSFYGYTF. CDR3 bases: TGTGCCAGCAGCCGGGTCCGGGACAGGGGCTCCTTCTATGGCTACACCTTC.